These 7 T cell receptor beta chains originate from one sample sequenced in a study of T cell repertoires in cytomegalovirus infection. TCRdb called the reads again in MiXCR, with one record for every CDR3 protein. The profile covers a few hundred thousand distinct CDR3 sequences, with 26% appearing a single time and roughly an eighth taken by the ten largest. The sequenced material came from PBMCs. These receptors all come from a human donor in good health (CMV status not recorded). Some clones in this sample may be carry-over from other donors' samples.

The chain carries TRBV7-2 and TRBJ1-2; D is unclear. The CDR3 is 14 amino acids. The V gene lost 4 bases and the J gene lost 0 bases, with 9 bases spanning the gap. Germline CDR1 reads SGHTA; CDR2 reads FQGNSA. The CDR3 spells CASSSESSNYGYTF. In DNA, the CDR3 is TGTGCCAGCAGCTCTGAGAGTTCTAACTATGGCTACACCTTC.

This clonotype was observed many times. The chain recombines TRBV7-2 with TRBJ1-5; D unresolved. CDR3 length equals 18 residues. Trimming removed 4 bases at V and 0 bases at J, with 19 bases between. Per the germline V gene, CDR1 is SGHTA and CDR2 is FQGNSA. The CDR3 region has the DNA TGTGCCAGCAGCTCACCCTCGGTGGGTTCCAATAGCAATCAGCCCCAGCATTTT. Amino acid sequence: CASSSPSVGSNSNQPQHF.

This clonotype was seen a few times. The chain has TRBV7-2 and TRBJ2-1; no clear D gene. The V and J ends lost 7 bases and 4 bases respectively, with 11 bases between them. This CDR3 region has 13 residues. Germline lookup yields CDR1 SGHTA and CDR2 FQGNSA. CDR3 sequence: CASIPAPYNEQFF. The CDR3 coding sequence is TGTGCCAGCATCCCTGCTCCTTACAATGAGCAGTTCTTC.

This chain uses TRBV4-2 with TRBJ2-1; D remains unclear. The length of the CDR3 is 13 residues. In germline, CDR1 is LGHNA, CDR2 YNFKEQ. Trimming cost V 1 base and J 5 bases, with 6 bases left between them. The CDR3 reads CASSQGGDNEQFF. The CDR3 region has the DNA TGTGCCAGCAGCCAAGGTGGGGACAATGAGCAGTTCTTC.

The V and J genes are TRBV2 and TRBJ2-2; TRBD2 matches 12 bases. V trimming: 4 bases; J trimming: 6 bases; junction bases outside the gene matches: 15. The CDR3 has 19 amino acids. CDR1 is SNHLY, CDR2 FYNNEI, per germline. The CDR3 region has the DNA TGTGCCAGCAGTGGAATTTGGACTAGCGGGACATCCCGTCCCGGGGAGCTGTTTTTT. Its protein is CASSGIWTSGTSRPGELFF.

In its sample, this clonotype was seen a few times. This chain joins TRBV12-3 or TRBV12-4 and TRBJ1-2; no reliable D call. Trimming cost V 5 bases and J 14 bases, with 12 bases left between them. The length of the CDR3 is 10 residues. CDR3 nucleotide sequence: TGTGCCAGCAGTCAACGCCGGGTAACCTTC. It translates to CASSQRRVTF.

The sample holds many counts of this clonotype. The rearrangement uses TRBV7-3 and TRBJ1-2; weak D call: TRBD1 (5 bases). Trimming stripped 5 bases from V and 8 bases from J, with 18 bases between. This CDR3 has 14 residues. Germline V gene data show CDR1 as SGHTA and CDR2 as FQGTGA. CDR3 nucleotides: TGTGCCAGCAGCCCAGGGACCTCCCAGTCGGGCTACACCTTC. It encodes CASSPGTSQSGYTF.